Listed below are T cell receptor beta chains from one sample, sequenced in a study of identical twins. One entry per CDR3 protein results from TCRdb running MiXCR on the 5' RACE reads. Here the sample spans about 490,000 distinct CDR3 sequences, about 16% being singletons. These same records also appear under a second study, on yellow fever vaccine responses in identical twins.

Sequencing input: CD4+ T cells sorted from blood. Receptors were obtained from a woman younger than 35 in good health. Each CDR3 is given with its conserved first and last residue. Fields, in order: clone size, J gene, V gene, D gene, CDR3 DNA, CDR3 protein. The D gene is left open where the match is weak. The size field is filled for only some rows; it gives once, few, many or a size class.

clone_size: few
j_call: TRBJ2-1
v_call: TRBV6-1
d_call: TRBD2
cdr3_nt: TGTGCCAGCAGCCGCTCGGGGACTACTTACAATGAGCAGTTCTTC
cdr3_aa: CASSRSGTTYNEQFF

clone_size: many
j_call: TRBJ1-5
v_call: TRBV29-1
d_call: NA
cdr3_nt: TGCAGCGTTGGGCAGGCTAATCAGCCCCAGCATTTT
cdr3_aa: CSVGQANQPQHF

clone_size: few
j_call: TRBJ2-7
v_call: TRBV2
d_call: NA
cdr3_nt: TGTGCCAGCAGTGAGCGGGAACTAGGGAGCTACGAGCAGTACTTC
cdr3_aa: CASSERELGSYEQYF

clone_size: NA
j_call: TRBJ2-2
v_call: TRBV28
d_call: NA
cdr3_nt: TGTGCCAGCAGTCCTTGGCCGGTGGAGCTGTTTTTT
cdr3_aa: CASSPWPVELFF

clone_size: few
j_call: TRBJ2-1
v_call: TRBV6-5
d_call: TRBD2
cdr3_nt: TGTGCCAGCAGTTACTCCATAGCGGGAGGGTACAATGAGCAGTTCTTC
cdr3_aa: CASSYSIAGGYNEQFF

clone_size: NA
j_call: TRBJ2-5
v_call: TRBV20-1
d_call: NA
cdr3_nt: TGCAGTGCTAGAGATGGGAATAGCCGGGAGACCCAGTACTTC
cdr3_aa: CSARDGNSRETQYF

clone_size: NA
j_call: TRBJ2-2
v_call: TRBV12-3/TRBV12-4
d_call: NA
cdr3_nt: TGTGCCAGCAGTTTAGCGGGAGGTCTCACCGGGGAGCTGTTTTTT
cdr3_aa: CASSLAGGLTGELFF

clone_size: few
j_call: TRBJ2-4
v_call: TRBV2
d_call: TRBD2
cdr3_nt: TGTGCCAGCATATTCGGACTAGCGGGGGGACTAGCCAAAAACATTCAGTACTTC
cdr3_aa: CASIFGLAGGLAKNIQYF

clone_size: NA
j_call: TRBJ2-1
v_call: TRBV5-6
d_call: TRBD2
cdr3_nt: TGTGCCAGCAGCATTCTAGCGGTGAAGAATAATGAGCAGTTCTTC
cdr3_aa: CASSILAVKNNEQFF

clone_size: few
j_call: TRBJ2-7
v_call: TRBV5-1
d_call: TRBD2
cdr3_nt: TGCGCCAGCAGCCCGGGACTAGCGCACACCTCCTACGAGCAGTACTTC
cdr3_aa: CASSPGLAHTSYEQYF

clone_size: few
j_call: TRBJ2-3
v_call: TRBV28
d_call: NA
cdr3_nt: TGTGCCAGCAGTTCCCACCGCACCGGGGGGCTCACAGATACGCAGTATTTT
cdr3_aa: CASSSHRTGGLTDTQYF

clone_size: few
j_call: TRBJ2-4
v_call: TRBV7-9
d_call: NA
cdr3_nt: TGTGCCAGCAGCACGTGGGACATAGCCAAAAACATTCAGTACTTC
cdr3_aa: CASSTWDIAKNIQYF

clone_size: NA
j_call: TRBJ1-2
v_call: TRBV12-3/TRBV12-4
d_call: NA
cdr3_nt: TGTGCCAGCAGTACACAGGGATTCAACTATGGCTACACCTTC
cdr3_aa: CASSTQGFNYGYTF

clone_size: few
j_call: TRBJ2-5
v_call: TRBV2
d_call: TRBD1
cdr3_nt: TGTGCCAGCAGTCCGGGACAGGGCGTCTACCAAGAGACCCAGTACTTC
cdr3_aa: CASSPGQGVYQETQYF

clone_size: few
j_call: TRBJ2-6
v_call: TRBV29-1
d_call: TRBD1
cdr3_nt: TGCAGCGCCACGGCAGGGGGCTCTGGGGCCAACGTCCTGACTTTC
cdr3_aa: CSATAGGSGANVLTF

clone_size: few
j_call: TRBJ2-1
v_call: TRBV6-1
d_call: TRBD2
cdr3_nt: TGTGCCAGCACCCGGGCGGGAGGGGCAGGTGAGCAGTTCTTC
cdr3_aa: CASTRAGGAGEQFF

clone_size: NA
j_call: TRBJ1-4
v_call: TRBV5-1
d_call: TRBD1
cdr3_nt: TGCGCCAGCAGGTCCCAACAGGGGGGTTATGAAAAACTGTTTTTT
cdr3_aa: CASRSQQGGYEKLFF

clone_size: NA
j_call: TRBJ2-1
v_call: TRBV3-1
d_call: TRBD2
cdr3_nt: TGTGCCAGCAGCCGCGGGAGTGGGGCCAATGAGCAGTTCTTC
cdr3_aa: CASSRGSGANEQFF

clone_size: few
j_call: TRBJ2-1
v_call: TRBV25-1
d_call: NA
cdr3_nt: TGTGCCAGCAGTGAATATACGGGGTACTCCTACAATGAGCAGTTCTTC
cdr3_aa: CASSEYTGYSYNEQFF

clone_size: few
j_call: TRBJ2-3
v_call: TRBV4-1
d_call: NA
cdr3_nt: TGCGCCAGCAGCCAGGGCCTACCTAGCACAGATACGCAGTATTTT
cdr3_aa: CASSQGLPSTDTQYF

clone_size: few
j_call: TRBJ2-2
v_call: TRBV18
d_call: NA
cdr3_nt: TGTGCCAGCTCACTCCAAACCGGGGAGCTGTTTTTT
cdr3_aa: CASSLQTGELFF

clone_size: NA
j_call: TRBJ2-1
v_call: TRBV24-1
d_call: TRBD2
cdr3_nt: TGTGCCACCAGTGAGGCCTCATCAGCGGGGAGGGACAATGAGCAGTTCTTC
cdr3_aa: CATSEASSAGRDNEQFF

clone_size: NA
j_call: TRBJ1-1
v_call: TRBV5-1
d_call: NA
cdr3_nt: TGCGCCAGCAGCCCCGACGGGGATGGCACTGAAGCTTTCTTT
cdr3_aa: CASSPDGDGTEAFF

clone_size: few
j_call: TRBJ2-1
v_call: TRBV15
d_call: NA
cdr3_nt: TGTGCCACCAGCAGAGATATCGGGTTCAATGAGCAGTTCTTC
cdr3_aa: CATSRDIGFNEQFF

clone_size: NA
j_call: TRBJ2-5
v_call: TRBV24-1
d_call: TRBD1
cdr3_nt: TGTGCCACCAGTGGCTCCCTGTCGGACAGGAACCAAGAGACCCAGTACTTC
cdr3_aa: CATSGSLSDRNQETQYF

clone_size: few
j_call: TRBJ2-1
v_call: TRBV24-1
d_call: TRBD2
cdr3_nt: TGTGCCACCAGTGATTTAGCTAGCGGGAAGGATGAGCAGTTCTTC
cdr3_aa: CATSDLASGKDEQFF

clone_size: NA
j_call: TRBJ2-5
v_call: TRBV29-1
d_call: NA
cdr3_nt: TGCAGCGTTATTGGGAAACCCGGGGCCCAGTACTTC
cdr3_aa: CSVIGKPGAQYF

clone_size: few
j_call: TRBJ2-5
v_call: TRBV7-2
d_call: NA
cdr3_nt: TGTGCCAGCAGCTTAGCGCGGGGAAACAGGGGCGAGACCCAGTACTTC
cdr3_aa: CASSLARGNRGETQYF

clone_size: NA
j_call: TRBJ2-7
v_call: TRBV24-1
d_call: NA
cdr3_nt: TGTGCCACCAGTGACCCTGACAGGTCCTACGAGCAGTACTTC
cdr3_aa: CATSDPDRSYEQYF

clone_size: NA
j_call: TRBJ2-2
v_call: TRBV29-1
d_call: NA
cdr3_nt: TGCAGCGTTCTCCAGACAAGGGGCGGGGAGCTGTTTTTT
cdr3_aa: CSVLQTRGGELFF

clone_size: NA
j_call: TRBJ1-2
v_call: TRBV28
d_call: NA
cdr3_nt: TGTGCCAGCAGTTCCCAGGGAGAGCCCCTTGGCTACACCTTC
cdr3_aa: CASSSQGEPLGYTF

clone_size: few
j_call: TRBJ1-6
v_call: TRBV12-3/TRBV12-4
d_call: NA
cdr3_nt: TGTGCCAGCAGCCGAGCGAGGGGTAAAAATTCACCCCTCCACTTT
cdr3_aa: CASSRARGKNSPLHF

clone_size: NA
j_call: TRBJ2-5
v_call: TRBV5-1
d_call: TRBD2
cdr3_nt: TGCGCCAGCAGCTTGGGTAACCTACTAGCGGGGGTTCAAGAGACCCAGTACTTC
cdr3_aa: CASSLGNLLAGVQETQYF

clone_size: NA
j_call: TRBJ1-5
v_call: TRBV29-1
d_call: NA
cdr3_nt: TGCAGGTCTGGGAGTCAGCCCCAGCATTTT
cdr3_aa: CRSGSQPQHF

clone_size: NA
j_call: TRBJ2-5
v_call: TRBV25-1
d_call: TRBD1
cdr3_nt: TGTGCCAGCAGTGATCGGACAGGGGGCTTGAGAGAGACCCAGTACTTC
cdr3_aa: CASSDRTGGLRETQYF

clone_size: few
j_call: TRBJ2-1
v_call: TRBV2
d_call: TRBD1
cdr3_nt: TGTGCCAGCGAGACAGGGGCTGAGCAGTTCTTC
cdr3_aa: CASETGAEQFF

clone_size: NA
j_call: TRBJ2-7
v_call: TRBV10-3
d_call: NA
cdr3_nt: TGTGCCACCTCGGGCCAGGGGCTCTCCTACGAGCAGTACTTC
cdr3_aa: CATSGQGLSYEQYF

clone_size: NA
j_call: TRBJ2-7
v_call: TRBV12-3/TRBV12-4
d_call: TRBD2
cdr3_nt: TGTGCCAGCAGCACCGGGACTAGCGGGAGTTCCGCCTACGAGCAGTACTTC
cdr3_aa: CASSTGTSGSSAYEQYF

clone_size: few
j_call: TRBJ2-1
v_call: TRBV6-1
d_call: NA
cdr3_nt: TGTGCCAGCAGTGCCGTCTGGATTCGGGAGCAGTTCTTC
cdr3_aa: CASSAVWIREQFF

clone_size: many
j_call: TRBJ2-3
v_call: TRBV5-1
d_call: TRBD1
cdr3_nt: TGCGCCAGCAGCTCGCCGGGACAGGGACAAGATACGCAGTATTTT
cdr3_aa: CASSSPGQGQDTQYF

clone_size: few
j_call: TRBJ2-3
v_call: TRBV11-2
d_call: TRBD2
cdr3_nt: TGTGCCAGCAGCTTAGTTGTAGCGGGGAGCACAGATACGCAGTATTTT
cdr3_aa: CASSLVVAGSTDTQYF

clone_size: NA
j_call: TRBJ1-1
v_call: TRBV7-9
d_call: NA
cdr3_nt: TGTGCCAGCAGCTCGGGACGCGCGACTGAAGCTTTCTTT
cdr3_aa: CASSSGRATEAFF

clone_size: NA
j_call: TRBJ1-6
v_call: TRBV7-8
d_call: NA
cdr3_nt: TGTGCCAGCAGCTTAGAACAGGGAAGTTCACCCCTCCACTTT
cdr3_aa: CASSLEQGSSPLHF

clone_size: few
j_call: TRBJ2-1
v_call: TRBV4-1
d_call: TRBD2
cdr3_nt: TGCGCCAGCAGCCAAAGCGGGAGAACCTACAATGAGCAGTTCTTC
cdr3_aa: CASSQSGRTYNEQFF

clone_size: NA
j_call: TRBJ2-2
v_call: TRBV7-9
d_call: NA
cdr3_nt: TGTGCCAGCAGCCCAAAAACATGGGTGAACACCGGGGAGCTGTTTTTT
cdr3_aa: CASSPKTWVNTGELFF

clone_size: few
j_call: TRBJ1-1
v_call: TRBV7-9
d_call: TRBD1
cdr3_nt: TGTGCCAGCAGCCTCGGACAGGCCGGCAACACTGAAGCTTTCTTT
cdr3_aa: CASSLGQAGNTEAFF

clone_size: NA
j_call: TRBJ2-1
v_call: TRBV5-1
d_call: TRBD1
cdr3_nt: TGCGCCAGCAGCTTGCCCAGCCCGCCGGGACAGGGGGCCAACTCCTACAATGAGCAGTTCTTC
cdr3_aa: CASSLPSPPGQGANSYNEQFF

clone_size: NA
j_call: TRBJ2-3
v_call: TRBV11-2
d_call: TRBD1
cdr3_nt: TGTGCCAGCAGCTTTCGACAGGGCGCCCGAGGTGGCACAGATACGCAGTATTTT
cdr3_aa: CASSFRQGARGGTDTQYF